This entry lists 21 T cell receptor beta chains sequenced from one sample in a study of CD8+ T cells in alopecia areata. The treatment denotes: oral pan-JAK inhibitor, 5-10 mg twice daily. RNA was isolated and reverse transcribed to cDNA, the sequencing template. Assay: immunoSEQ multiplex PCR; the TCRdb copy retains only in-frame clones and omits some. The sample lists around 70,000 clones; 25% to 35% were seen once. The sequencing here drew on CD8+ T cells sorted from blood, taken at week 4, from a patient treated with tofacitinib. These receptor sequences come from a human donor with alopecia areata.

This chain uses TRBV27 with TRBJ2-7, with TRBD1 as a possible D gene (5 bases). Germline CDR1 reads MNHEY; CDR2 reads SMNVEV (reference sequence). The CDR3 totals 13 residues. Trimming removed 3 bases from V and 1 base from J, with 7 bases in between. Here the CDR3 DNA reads TGTGCCAGCAGTTTTGCAGGGTCCTACGAGCAGTACTTC. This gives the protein CASSFAGSYEQYF.

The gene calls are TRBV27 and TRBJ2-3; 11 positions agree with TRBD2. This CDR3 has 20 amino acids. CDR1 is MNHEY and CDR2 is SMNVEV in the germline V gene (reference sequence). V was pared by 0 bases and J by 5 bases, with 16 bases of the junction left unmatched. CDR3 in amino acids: CASSLSPPSVAGGPVDTQYF. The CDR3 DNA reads TGTGCCAGCAGTTTATCCCCTCCGTCGGTAGCGGGAGGGCCCGTAGATACGCAGTATTTT.

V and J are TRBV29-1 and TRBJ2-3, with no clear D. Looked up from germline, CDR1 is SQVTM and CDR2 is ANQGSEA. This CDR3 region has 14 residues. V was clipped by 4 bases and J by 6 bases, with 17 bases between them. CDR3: CSVVGGVFGDTQYF. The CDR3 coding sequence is TGCAGCGTTGTCGGTGGAGTCTTCGGGGATACGCAGTATTTT.

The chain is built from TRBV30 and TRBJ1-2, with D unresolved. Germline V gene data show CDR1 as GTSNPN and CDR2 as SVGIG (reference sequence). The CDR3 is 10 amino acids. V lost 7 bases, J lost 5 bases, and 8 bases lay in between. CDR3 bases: TGTGCCTCAGCAGGATATGGCTACACCTTC. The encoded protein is CASAGYGYTF.

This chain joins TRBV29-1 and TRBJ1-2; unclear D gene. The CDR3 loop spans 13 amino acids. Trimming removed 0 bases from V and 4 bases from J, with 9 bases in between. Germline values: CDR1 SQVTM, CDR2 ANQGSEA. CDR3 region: CSVEDRNSYGYTF. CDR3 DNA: TGCAGCGTTGAAGATCGCAACAGCTATGGCTACACCTTC. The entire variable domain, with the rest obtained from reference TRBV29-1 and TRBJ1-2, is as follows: SAVISQKPSRDICQRGTSLTIQCQVDSQVTMMFWYRQQPGQSLTLIATANQGSEATYESGFVIDKFPISRPNLTFSTLTVSNMSPEDSSIYLCSVEDRNSYGYTFGSGTRLTVV.

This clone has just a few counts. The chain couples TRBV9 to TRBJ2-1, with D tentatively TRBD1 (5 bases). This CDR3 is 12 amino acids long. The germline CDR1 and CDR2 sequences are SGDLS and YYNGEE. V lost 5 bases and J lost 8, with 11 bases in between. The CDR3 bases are TGTGCCAGCAGTACAGGACACGATGAGCAGTTCTTC. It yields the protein CASSTGHDEQFF.

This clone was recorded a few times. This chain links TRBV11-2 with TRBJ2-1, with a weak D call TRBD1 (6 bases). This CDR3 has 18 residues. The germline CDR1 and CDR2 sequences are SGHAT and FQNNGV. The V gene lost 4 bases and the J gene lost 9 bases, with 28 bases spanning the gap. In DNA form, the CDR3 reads TGTGCCAGCAGCTCAAATACTCCCCAGGGGTCCCTTCGAGGTGAGCAGTTCTTC. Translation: CASSSNTPQGSLRGEQFF.

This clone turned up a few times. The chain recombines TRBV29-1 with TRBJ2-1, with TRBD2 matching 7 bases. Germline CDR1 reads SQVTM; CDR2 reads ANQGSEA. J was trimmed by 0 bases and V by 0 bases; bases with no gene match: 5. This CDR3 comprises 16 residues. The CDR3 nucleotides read TGCAGCGTTGAAGATCGGGGGGTCGTCTCCTACAATGAGCAGTTCTTC. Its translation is CSVEDRGVVSYNEQFF.

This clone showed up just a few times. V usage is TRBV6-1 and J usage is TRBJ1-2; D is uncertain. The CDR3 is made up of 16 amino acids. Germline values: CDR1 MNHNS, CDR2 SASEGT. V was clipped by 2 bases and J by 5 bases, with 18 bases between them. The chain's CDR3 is CASSESTATPPYGYTF. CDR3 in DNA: TGTGCCAGCAGTGAATCCACCGCTACCCCCCCTTATGGCTACACCTTC.

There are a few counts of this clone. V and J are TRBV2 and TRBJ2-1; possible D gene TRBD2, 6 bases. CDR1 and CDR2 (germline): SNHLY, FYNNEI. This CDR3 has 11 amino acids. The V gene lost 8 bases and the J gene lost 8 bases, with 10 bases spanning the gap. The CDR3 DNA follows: TGTGCCAGCGGGGGGTTCGATGAGCAGTTCTTC. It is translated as CASGGFDEQFF.

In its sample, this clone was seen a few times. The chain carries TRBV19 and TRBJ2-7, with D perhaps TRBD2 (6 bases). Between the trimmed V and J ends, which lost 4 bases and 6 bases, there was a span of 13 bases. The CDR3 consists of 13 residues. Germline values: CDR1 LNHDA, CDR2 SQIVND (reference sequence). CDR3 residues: CASSTLGSGEQYF. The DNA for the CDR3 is TGTGCCAGTAGTACCCTCGGGAGCGGCGAGCAGTACTTC.

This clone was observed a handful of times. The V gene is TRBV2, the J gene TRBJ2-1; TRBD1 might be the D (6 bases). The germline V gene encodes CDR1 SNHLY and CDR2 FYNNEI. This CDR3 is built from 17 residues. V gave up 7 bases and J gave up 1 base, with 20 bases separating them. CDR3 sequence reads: CASITAGDVFSYNEQFF. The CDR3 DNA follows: TGTGCCAGCATAACTGCAGGGGACGTTTTTTCCTACAATGAGCAGTTCTTC.

The CDR3: CASSTGDVAYEQYF. The DNA for the CDR3 is TGTGCCAGCAGCACGGGGGACGTAGCCTACGAGCAGTACTTC. This chain uses TRBV11-2 with TRBJ2-7; D is perhaps TRBD2 (6 bases). The germline V and J ends were trimmed by 5 bases and 2 bases, with 13 bases remaining between them. Germline V gene data show CDR1 as SGHAT and CDR2 as FQNNGV. The CDR3 is made up of 14 amino acids.

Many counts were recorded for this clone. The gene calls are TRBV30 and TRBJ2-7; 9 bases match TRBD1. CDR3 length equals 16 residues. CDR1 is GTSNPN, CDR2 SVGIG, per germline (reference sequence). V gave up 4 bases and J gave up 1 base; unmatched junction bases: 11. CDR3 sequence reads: CAWKYEGQGPSYEQYF. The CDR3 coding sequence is TGTGCCTGGAAGTATGAAGGACAGGGGCCTTCCTACGAGCAGTACTTC.

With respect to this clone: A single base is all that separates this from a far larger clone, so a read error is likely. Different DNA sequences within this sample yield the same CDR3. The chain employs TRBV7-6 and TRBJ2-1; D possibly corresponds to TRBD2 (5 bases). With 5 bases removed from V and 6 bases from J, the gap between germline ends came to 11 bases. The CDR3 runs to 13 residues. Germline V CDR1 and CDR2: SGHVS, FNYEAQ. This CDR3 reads CASSQEGSNEQFF. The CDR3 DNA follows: TGTGCCAGCAGCCAAGAGGGTTCCAATGAGCAGTTCTTC.

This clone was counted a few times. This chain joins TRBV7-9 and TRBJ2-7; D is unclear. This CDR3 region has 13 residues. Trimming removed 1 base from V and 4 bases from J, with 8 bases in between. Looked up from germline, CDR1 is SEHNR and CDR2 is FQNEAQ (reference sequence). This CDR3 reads CASSLDISYEQYF. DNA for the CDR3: TGTGCCAGCAGCTTAGACATTTCGTACGAGCAGTACTTC. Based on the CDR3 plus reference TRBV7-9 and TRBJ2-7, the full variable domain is DTGVSQNPRHKITKRGQNVTFRCDPISEHNRLYWYRQTLGQGPEFLTYFQNEAQLEKSRLLSDRFSAERPKGSFSTLEIQRTEQGDSAMYLCASSLDISYEQYFGPGTRLTVT.

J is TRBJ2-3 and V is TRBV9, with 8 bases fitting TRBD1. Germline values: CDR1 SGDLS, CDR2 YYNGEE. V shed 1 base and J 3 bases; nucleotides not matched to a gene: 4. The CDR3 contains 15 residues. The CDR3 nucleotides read TGTGCCAGCAGCGTACAGGGGGCTGCGACAGATACGCAGTATTTT. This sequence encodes CASSVQGAATDTQYF. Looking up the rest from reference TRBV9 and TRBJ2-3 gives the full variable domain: DSGVTQTPKHLITATGQRVTLRCSPRSGDLSVYWYQQSLDQGLQFLIQYYNGEERAKGNILERFSAQQFPDLHSELNLSSLELGDSALYFCASSVQGAATDTQYFGPGTRLTVL.

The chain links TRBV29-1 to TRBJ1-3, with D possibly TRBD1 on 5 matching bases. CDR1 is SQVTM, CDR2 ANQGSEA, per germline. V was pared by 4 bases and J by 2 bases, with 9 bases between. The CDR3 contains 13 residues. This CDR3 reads CSVGEGTGNTIYF. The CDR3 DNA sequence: TGCAGCGTTGGTGAGGGGACTGGAAACACCATATATTTT.

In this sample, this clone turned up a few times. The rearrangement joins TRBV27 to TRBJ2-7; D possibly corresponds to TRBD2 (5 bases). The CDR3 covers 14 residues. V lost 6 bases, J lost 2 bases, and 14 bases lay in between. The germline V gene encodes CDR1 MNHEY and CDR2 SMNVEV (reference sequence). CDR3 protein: CASSLRTGTYEQYF. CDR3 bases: TGTGCCAGCAGCCTACGGACGGGAACCTACGAGCAGTACTTC.

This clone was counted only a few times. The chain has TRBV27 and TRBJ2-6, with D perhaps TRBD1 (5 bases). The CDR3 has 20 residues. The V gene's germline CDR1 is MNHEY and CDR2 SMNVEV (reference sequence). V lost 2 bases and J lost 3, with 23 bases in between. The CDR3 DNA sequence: TGTGCCAGCAGTTTACTTTCCTCAGGGATTGCACGTTTTGGGGCCAACGTCCTGACTTTC. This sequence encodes CASSLLSSGIARFGANVLTF.

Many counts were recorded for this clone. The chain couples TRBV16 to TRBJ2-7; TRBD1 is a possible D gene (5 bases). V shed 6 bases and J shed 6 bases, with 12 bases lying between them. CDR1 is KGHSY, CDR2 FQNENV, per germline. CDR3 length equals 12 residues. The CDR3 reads CASRTDSREQYF. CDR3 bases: TGTGCCAGCAGAACCGACAGTCGCGAGCAGTACTTC.